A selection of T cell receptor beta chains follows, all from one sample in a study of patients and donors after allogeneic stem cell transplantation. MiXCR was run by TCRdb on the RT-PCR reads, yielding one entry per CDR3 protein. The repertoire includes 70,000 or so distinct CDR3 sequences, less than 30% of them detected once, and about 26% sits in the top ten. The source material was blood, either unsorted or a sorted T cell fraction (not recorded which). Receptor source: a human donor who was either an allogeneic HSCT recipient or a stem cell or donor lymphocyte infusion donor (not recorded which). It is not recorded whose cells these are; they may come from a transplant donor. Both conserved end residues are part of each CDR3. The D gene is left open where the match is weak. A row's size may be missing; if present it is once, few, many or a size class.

CDR3aa: CAISESGGQETQYF
CDR3nt: TGTGCCATCAGTGAGTCGGGAGGTCAAGAGACCCAGTACTTC
abundance: once
v_gene: TRBV10-3
j_gene: TRBJ2-5
d_gene: -
len: 14

CDR3aa: CSVGQNDNEKLFF
CDR3nt: TGCAGCGTTGGACAGAATGATAATGAAAAACTGTTTTTT
abundance: few
v_gene: TRBV29-1
j_gene: TRBJ1-4
d_gene: -
len: 13

CDR3aa: CASSVSGPGTEAFF
CDR3nt: TGTGCCAGCAGCGTGTCAGGTCCAGGGACTGAAGCTTTCTTT
abundance: -
v_gene: TRBV9
j_gene: TRBJ1-1
d_gene: -
len: 14

CDR3aa: CSAQLGTSGWKADTQYF
CDR3nt: TGCAGCGCCCAGCTAGGGACTAGCGGGTGGAAGGCAGATACGCAGTATTTT
abundance: -
v_gene: TRBV29-1
j_gene: TRBJ2-3
d_gene: TRBD2
len: 17

CDR3aa: CASRSQRGGVYGYTF
CDR3nt: TGTGCCAGCAGGAGCCAGAGGGGCGGCGTTTATGGCTACACCTTC
abundance: -
v_gene: TRBV6-5
j_gene: TRBJ1-2
d_gene: -
len: 15

CDR3aa: CSAPGGDHYGYTF
CDR3nt: TGCAGCGCCCCCGGCGGGGACCACTATGGCTACACCTTC
abundance: few
v_gene: TRBV29-1
j_gene: TRBJ1-2
d_gene: -
len: 13

CDR3aa: CASSFAAGELFF
CDR3nt: TGTGCCAGCAGTTTTGCCGCTGGGGAACTGTTTTTT
abundance: few
v_gene: TRBV12-3/TRBV12-4
j_gene: TRBJ1-4
d_gene: -
len: 12

CDR3aa: CSVPDRARPQFYNEQFF
CDR3nt: TGCAGCGTCCCGGACAGGGCCCGGCCCCAATTCTACAATGAGCAGTTCTTC
abundance: -
v_gene: TRBV29-1
j_gene: TRBJ2-1
d_gene: TRBD1
len: 17

CDR3aa: CSARDGLAPDTQYF
CDR3nt: TGCAGTGCTAGAGACGGACTAGCCCCAGATACGCAGTATTTT
abundance: few
v_gene: TRBV20-1
j_gene: TRBJ2-3
d_gene: TRBD2
len: 14

CDR3aa: CASSLPRQGGNQPQHF
CDR3nt: TGTGCCAGCAGTCTCCCTCGACAGGGAGGGAATCAGCCCCAGCATTTT
abundance: once
v_gene: TRBV6-2/TRBV6-3
j_gene: TRBJ1-5
d_gene: TRBD1
len: 16

CDR3aa: CASSLGLTRSHDTQYF
CDR3nt: TGTGCCAGCAGCTTAGGTCTGACTAGATCACATGATACGCAGTATTTT
abundance: -
v_gene: TRBV7-9
j_gene: TRBJ2-3
d_gene: -
len: 16

CDR3aa: CASSPGGDSNQPQHF
CDR3nt: TGTGCCAGCAGCCCCGGCGGGGATAGCAATCAGCCCCAGCATTTT
abundance: few
v_gene: TRBV7-9
j_gene: TRBJ1-5
d_gene: -
len: 15

CDR3aa: CAISRSGTDTQYF
CDR3nt: TGTGCCATTAGTAGGTCGGGGACAGATACGCAGTATTTT
abundance: few
v_gene: TRBV19
j_gene: TRBJ2-3
d_gene: -
len: 13

CDR3aa: CASSPPVGDNQPQHF
CDR3nt: TGCGCCAGCAGCCCCCCCGTGGGCGATAATCAGCCCCAGCATTTT
abundance: few
v_gene: TRBV4-1
j_gene: TRBJ1-5
d_gene: -
len: 15

CDR3aa: CASGITQGWVPEAFF
CDR3nt: TGTGCTAGTGGTATTACTCAGGGGTGGGTGCCTGAAGCTTTCTTT
abundance: -
v_gene: TRBV12-5
j_gene: TRBJ1-1
d_gene: -
len: 15

CDR3aa: CASSQIGGLLTGELFF
CDR3nt: TGTGCCAGCAGCCAAATCGGGGGACTCCTCACCGGGGAGCTGTTTTTT
abundance: few
v_gene: TRBV4-2
j_gene: TRBJ2-2
d_gene: -
len: 16

CDR3aa: CASSPRGTGELFF
CDR3nt: TGTGCCAGCAGTCCCCGGGGCACCGGGGAGCTGTTTTTT
abundance: few
v_gene: TRBV12-3/TRBV12-4
j_gene: TRBJ2-2
d_gene: -
len: 13

CDR3aa: CASSFTRDGYTF
CDR3nt: TGTGCCAGCAGTTTTACCAGGGATGGCTACACCTTC
abundance: few
v_gene: TRBV12-3/TRBV12-4
j_gene: TRBJ1-2
d_gene: -
len: 12

CDR3aa: CASTGQGGGNYGYTF
CDR3nt: TGCGCCAGCACGGGACAGGGAGGCGGGAACTATGGCTACACCTTC
abundance: few
v_gene: TRBV5-1
j_gene: TRBJ1-2
d_gene: TRBD1
len: 15

CDR3aa: CASSFPSGNTIYF
CDR3nt: TGTGCCAGCAGTTTCCCCTCTGGAAACACCATATATTTT
abundance: -
v_gene: TRBV12-3/TRBV12-4
j_gene: TRBJ1-3
d_gene: -
len: 13

CDR3aa: CASSSRGRDSSISGNTIYF
CDR3nt: TGTGCCAGCAGCTCGAGAGGCCGGGACAGCTCAATCTCTGGAAACACCATATATTTT
abundance: few
v_gene: TRBV7-2
j_gene: TRBJ1-3
d_gene: TRBD1
len: 19

CDR3aa: CSAKTANTEAFF
CDR3nt: TGCAGTGCTAAGACGGCGAACACTGAAGCTTTCTTT
abundance: few
v_gene: TRBV20-1
j_gene: TRBJ1-1
d_gene: -
len: 12

CDR3aa: CASSEPGQGKEETQYF
CDR3nt: TGTGCCAGCAGTGAACCGGGACAGGGGAAAGAGGAGACCCAGTACTTC
abundance: -
v_gene: TRBV2
j_gene: TRBJ2-5
d_gene: TRBD1
len: 16